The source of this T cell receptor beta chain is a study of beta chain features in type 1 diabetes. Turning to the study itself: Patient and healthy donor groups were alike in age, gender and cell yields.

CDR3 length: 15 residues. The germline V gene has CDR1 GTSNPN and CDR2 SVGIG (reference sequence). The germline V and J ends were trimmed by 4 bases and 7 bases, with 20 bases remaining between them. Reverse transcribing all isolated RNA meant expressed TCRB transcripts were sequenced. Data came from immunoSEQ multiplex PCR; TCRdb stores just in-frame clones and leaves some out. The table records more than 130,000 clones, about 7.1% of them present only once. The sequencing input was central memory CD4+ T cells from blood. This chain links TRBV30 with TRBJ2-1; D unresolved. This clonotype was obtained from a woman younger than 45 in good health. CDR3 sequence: CAWTVGHVGMNEQFF. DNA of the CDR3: TGTGCCTGGACTGTTGGGCACGTCGGTATGAATGAGCAGTTCTTC.